This T cell receptor beta chain was documented in a study of cytomegalovirus exposure and HLA in healthy donors. PCR involved 60 Vbeta and 13 Jbeta primers. TCRdb's copy holds only in-frame clones and misses some; the assay was immunoSEQ multiplex PCR. This sample yields around 150,000 clones, of which around 79% are seen a single time; around 3% belongs to the top ten. Findings of the study overall: The study flagged about 150 TCR beta chains as cytomegalovirus-associated.

V was shortened by 3 bases and J by 2 bases, with 11 bases between the two germline ends. Germline CDR1 is SGHTA and CDR2 is FQGNSA. The CDR3 is 14 amino acids. This clone was seen a single time. Its matching antigen is unknown. Sequencing input: PBMCs. This receptor was obtained from a woman between 40 and 50 years old in good health and CMV-seropositive. V and J are TRBV7-2 and TRBJ2-7; possible D gene TRBD1, 5 bases. CDR3 sequence (DNA): TGTGCCAGCAGCTTCGCCCAGGGCCCCTACGAGCAGTACTTC. Translation: CASSFAQGPYEQYF. Looking up the rest from reference TRBV7-2 and TRBJ2-7 gives the full variable domain: GAGVSQSPSNKVTEKGKDVELRCDPISGHTALYWYRQSLGQGLEFLIYFQGNSAPDKSGLPSDRFSAERTGGSVSTLTIQRTQQEDSAVYLCASSFAQGPYEQYFGPGTRLTVT.